A single sample is the source of the 18 T cell receptor beta chains below, sequenced in a study of PD-1 blockade in classical Hodgkin lymphoma. The time point here: cycle 4 day 1 (C4D1), after 6 weeks of nivolumab. After autologous stem cell transplantation all patients relapsed, and prior brentuximab vedotin exposure differed between cohorts. Thawed PBMCs yielded CD4+ T cells through magnetic negative selection. Clones were sequenced by immunoSEQ multiplex PCR, and TCRdb holds only the in-frame ones, with some missing. Among tens of thousands of clones listed, 80% to 85% were seen once. This specimen was CD4+ T cells from blood, taken before the fourth cycle of nivolumab. These receptors came from a human donor with classical Hodgkin lymphoma.

The gene calls are TRBV19 and TRBJ1-3, with TRBD1 identical over 7 bases. Germline V gene data show CDR1 as LNHDA and CDR2 as SQIVND (reference sequence). The CDR3 runs 17 residues. V was pared by 0 bases and J by 7 bases, with 12 bases of the junction left unmatched. CDR3 in amino acids: CASSIDVGTEQRNTIYF. The CDR3 DNA reads as TGTGCCAGTAGTATAGATGTAGGGACAGAACAGCGGAACACCATATATTTT.

On this clone itself: At one end, the junction sequence differs from germline, possibly due to a read error. The chain couples TRBV7-2 to TRBJ2-3, with 12 bases that match TRBD2. Germline V lookup: CDR1 SGHTA, CDR2 FQGNSA. The length of the CDR3 is 16 residues. The CDR3 DNA reads TGTGCCAGCAGCCTAGCTAGCGGGGGGGGCACAGATACGCAGTATTTT. Translated, it gives CASSLASGGGTDTQYF. The full variable domain, its missing parts supplied by reference TRBV7-2 and TRBJ2-3, is GAGVSQSPSNKVTEKGKDVELRCDPISGHTALYWYRQSLGQGLEFLIYFQGNSAPDKSGLPSDRFSAERTGGSVSTLTIQRTQQEDSAVYLCASSLASGGGTDTQYFGPGTRLTVL.

The genes are TRBV5-4 and TRBJ1-1; D unclear. V dropped 1 base and J dropped 1 base, with 17 bases sitting between them. The CDR3 is made up of 17 amino acids. CDR1 and CDR2 from the germline V gene are SGHNT and YYREEE (reference sequence). The CDR3 loop reads CASSLRDAGRANTEAFF. In DNA, the CDR3 is TGTGCCAGCAGCTTGCGGGATGCTGGGAGAGCGAACACTGAAGCTTTCTTT.

The chain is built from TRBV5-1 and TRBJ1-4, with 9 bases fitting TRBD1. Germline CDR1 is SGHRS and CDR2 is YFSETQ. J lost 7 bases, V lost 0 bases, and 7 bases had no gene match. There are 16 residues in the CDR3. CDR3 DNA sequence: TGCGCCAGCAGCTTGGGGTTCGACAGGGGGGGTGAAAAACTGTTTTTT. As protein: CASSLGFDRGGEKLFF. Full variable domain (outside the CDR3, taken from reference TRBV5-1 and TRBJ1-4): KAGVTQTPRYLIKTRGQQVTLSCSPISGHRSVSWYQQTPGQGLQFLFEYFSETQRNKGNFPGRFSGRQFSNSRSEMNVSTLELGDSALYLCASSLGFDRGGEKLFFGSGTQLSVL.

The V gene is TRBV9, the J gene TRBJ2-5; D may correspond to TRBD1 or TRBD2 (5 bases each). In germline, CDR1 is SGDLS, CDR2 YYNGEE. CDR3 size: 16 residues. V was clipped by 0 bases and J by 0 bases, with 12 bases between them. The CDR3 is CASSVGWGTDQETQYF. The CDR3, as DNA: TGTGCCAGCAGCGTAGGGTGGGGGACCGACCAAGAGACCCAGTACTTC. Based on the CDR3 plus reference TRBV9 and TRBJ2-5, the full variable domain is DSGVTQTPKHLITATGQRVTLRCSPRSGDLSVYWYQQSLDQGLQFLIQYYNGEERAKGNILERFSAQQFPDLHSELNLSSLELGDSALYFCASSVGWGTDQETQYFGPGTRLLVL.

The rearrangement uses TRBV5-1 and TRBJ1-1; 9 positions match TRBD1. With V trimmed by 2 bases and J by 13 bases, 18 bases remained unmatched. The CDR3 is made up of 16 amino acids. In germline, CDR1 is SGHRS, CDR2 YFSETQ. In DNA form, the CDR3 reads TGCGCCAGCAGCTTCTTGGGGCTGGGGACAGGGTCAAGGGATTTCTTT. It translates to CASSFLGLGTGSRDFF.

The V call is TRBV19, the J call TRBJ1-1; 8 positions agree with TRBD1. V was pared by 6 bases and J by 4 bases, with 4 bases of the junction left unmatched. Germline V lookup: CDR1 LNHDA, CDR2 SQIVND (reference sequence). The CDR3 is 13 residues long. CDR3 amino acids: CASRGQVVTEAFF. The CDR3 nucleotides read TGTGCCAGTAGGGGACAGGTTGTCACTGAAGCTTTCTTT. Together with reference TRBV19 and TRBJ1-1, the CDR3 gives the full variable domain: DGGITQSPKYLFRKEGQNVTLSCEQNLNHDAMYWYRQDPGQGLRLIYYSQIVNDFQKGDIAEGYSVSREKKESFPLTVTSAQKNPTAFYLCASRGQVVTEAFFGQGTRLTVV.

The rearrangement uses TRBV29-1 and TRBJ2-1; D is undetermined. CDR1 and CDR2 (germline): SQVTM, ANQGSEA. This CDR3 region has 11 residues. V shed 6 bases and J shed 10 bases, with 13 bases lying between them. The CDR3, as DNA: TGCAGCGTCCGGAACGGTTGGGAGCAGTTCTTC. Translation: CSVRNGWEQFF.

This chain joins TRBV11-3 and TRBJ1-2; TRBD1 might be the D (5 bases). V lost 8 bases, J lost 7 bases, and 17 bases lay in between. CDR3 length equals 13 residues. Per the germline V gene, CDR1 is SGHNT and CDR2 is YENEEA. The CDR3 protein is CASGAAAALGYTF. The CDR3 bases are TGTGCCAGCGGGGCAGCGGCCGCCCTTGGCTACACCTTC.

This sequence joins TRBV7-2 and TRBJ1-2; TRBD1 matches at 12 bases. Germline lookup yields CDR1 SGHTA and CDR2 FQGNSA. The ends lost 0 bases at V and 8 bases at J; junction bases unmatched: 4. The CDR3 is 15 amino acids. DNA of the CDR3: TGTGCCAGCAGCTTAGCGGGGACAGGGGGCTGGGGCTACACCTTC. Protein product: CASSLAGTGGWGYTF.

This sequence joins TRBV18 and TRBJ1-5; the D is unclear. The V gene's germline CDR1 is KGHSH and CDR2 LQKENI. This CDR3 is 13 amino acids long. The ends were cut back, 1 base at V and 6 bases at J, with 7 bases in the middle. CDR3 residues: CASSPQEAQPQHF. The CDR3 DNA is TGTGCCAGCTCACCACAGGAGGCTCAGCCCCAGCATTTT. Looking up the rest from reference TRBV18 and TRBJ1-5 gives the full variable domain: NAGVMQNPRHLVRRRGQEARLRCSPMKGHSHVYWYRQLPEEGLKFMVYLQKENIIDESGMPKERFSAEFPKEGPSILRIQQVVRGDSAAYFCASSPQEAQPQHFGDGTRLSIL.

The chain couples TRBV5-5 to TRBJ1-5; D may be TRBD1 (6 bases). The CDR3 covers 13 residues. V lost 3 bases to trimming and J lost 7 bases, with 11 bases between them. The germline CDR1 and CDR2 sequences are SGHKS and YYEKEE (reference sequence). CDR3 sequence: CASSSQGEQPQHF. The CDR3 DNA reads TGTGCCAGCAGCTCACAGGGAGAACAGCCCCAGCATTTT.

The table lists this clone with a count of one. The J gene is TRBJ2-7, the V gene TRBV6-6; D may be TRBD1 (6 bases). Germline V gives CDR1 MNHNY, CDR2 SVGAGI (reference sequence). This CDR3 is built from 12 residues. With 10 bases removed from V and 0 bases from J, the gap between germline ends came to 10 bases. The CDR3 sequence: CATTDSSYEQYF. Here the CDR3 DNA reads TGTGCCACTACGGACAGCTCCTACGAGCAGTACTTC.

The J gene is TRBJ1-2, the V gene TRBV5-4; D gene ambiguous. This CDR3 contains 13 residues. Germline CDR1 reads SGHNT; CDR2 reads YYREEE (reference sequence). Trimming left V 0 bases short and J 8 bases short, with 11 bases between. This chain's CDR3 is CASSLAGEGGYTF. The CDR3 DNA is TGTGCCAGCAGCTTGGCTGGGGAAGGGGGCTACACCTTC. The full variable domain, with the rest looked up from reference TRBV5-4 and TRBJ1-2, is ETGVTQSPTHLIKTRGQQVTLRCSSQSGHNTVSWYQQALGQGPQFIFQYYREEENGRGNFPPRFSGLQFPNYSSELNVNALELDDSALYLCASSLAGEGGYTFGSGTRLTVV.

This sequence joins TRBV7-9 and TRBJ2-1, with TRBD1 matching over 7 bases. This CDR3 region has 16 residues. V lost 1 base to trimming and J lost 3 bases; unmatched junction nucleotides: 6. CDR1 SEHNR and CDR2 FQNEAQ come from the germline V gene (reference sequence). CDR3: CASSLGTGTVYNEQFF. The DNA for the CDR3 is TGTGCCAGCAGCTTAGGGACGGGGACAGTCTACAATGAGCAGTTCTTC.

The chain uses TRBV30 and TRBJ2-7; D unclear. The V end was cut by 4 bases, the J end by 5 bases, with 12 bases between. The V gene's germline CDR1 is GTSNPN and CDR2 SVGIG (reference sequence). The CDR3 extends over 12 amino acids. The DNA of the CDR3 is TGTGCCTGGAACGCCCCTAGGAACGAGCAGTACTTC. This sequence encodes CAWNAPRNEQYF.

This chain connects TRBV10-3 to TRBJ2-5; 7 bases line up with TRBD2. Trimming took 7 bases from V and 5 from J; bases not matched to a gene: 7. The CDR3 loop spans 13 amino acids. Germline values: CDR1 ENHRY, CDR2 SYGVKD. The CDR3 DNA reads as TGTGCCATCACCGGGGAGGGCGGGGAGACCCAGTACTTC. Residues: CAITGEGGETQYF.

The chain recombines TRBV7-9 with TRBJ1-3; 7 bases are a match to TRBD1. The CDR3 is 15 residues long. V dropped 2 bases and J dropped 0; count of bases not matched to a gene: 1. Germline-derived CDR1 and CDR2 are SEHNR and FQNEAQ (reference sequence). In nucleotides, the CDR3 is TGTGCCAGCAGCTTACCAGGGGGCTCTGGAAACACCATATATTTT. Translating it yields CASSLPGGSGNTIYF.